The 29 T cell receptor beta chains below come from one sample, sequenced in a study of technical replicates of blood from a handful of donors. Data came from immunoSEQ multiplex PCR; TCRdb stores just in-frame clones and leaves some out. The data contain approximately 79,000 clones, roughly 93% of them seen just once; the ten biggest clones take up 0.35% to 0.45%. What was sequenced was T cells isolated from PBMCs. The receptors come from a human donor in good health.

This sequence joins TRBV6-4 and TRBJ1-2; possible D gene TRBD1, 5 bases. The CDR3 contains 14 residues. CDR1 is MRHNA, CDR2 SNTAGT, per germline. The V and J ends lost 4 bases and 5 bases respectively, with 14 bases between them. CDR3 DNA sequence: TGTGCCAGCAGTGTGGAGGGGCAGGGTTATGGCTACACCTTC. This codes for CASSVEGQGYGYTF.

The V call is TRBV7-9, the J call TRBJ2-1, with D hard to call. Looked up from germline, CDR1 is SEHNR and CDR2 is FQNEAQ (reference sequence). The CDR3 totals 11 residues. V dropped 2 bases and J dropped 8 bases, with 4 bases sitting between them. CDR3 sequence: CASSLIDEQFF. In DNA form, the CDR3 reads TGTGCCAGCAGCTTAATCGATGAGCAGTTCTTC. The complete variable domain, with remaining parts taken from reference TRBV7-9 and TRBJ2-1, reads DTGVSQNPRHKITKRGQNVTFRCDPISEHNRLYWYRQTLGQGPEFLTYFQNEAQLEKSRLLSDRFSAERPKGSFSTLEIQRTEQGDSAMYLCASSLIDEQFFGPGTRLTVL.

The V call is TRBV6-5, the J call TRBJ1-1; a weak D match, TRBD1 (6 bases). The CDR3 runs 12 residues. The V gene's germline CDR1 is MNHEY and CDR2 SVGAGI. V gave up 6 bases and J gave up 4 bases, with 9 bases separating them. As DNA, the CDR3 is TGTGCCAGCAGCCAGGACAGCACTGAAGCTTTCTTT. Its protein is CASSQDSTEAFF.

The CDR3 coding sequence is TGTGCCAGCAGTTGGGGACTAGCGGCAAATGAGCAGTTCTTC. Translating gives CASSWGLAANEQFF. This chain links TRBV28 with TRBJ2-1; 11 bases fit TRBD2. The CDR3 has 14 residues. Germline values: CDR1 MDHEN, CDR2 SYDVKM. The junction had 3 bases not matched to a gene; V was cut back by 4 bases and J by 7 bases.

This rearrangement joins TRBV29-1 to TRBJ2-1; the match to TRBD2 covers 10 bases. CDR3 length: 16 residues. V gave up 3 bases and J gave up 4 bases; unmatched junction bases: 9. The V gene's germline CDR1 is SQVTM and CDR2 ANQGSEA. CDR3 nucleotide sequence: TGCAGCGTTGAGGGGACTAGCGCGCAAAAATACAATGAGCAGTTCTTC. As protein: CSVEGTSAQKYNEQFF.

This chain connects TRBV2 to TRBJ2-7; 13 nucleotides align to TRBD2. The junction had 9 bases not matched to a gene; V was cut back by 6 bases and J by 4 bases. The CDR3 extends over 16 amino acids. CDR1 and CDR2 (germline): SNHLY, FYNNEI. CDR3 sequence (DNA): TGTGCCAGCAGGAACCCGGGACTAGCGGGATTATACGAGCAGTACTTC. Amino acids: CASRNPGLAGLYEQYF. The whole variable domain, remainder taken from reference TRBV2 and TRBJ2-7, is EPEVTQTPSHQVTQMGQEVILRCVPISNHLYFYWYRQILGQKVEFLVSFYNNEISEKSEIFDDQFSVERPDGSNFTLKIRSTKLEDSAMYFCASRNPGLAGLYEQYFGPGTRLTVT.

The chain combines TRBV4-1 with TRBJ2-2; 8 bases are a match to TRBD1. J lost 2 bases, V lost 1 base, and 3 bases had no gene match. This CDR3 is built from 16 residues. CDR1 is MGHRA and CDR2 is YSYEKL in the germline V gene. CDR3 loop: CASSQVGQGNTGELFF. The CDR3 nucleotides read TGCGCCAGCAGCCAAGTTGGACAGGGAAACACCGGGGAGCTGTTTTTT.

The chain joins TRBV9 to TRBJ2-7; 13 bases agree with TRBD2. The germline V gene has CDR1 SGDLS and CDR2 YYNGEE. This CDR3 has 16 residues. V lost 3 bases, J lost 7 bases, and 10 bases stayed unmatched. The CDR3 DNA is TGTGCCAGCAGCGCTCTACTAGCGGGAGGGCCGGAAGAGCAGTACTTC. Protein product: CASSALLAGGPEEQYF.

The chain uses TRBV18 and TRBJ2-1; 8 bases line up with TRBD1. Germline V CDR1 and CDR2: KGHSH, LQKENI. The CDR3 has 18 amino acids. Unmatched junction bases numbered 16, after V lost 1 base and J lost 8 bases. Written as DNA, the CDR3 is TGTGCCAGCTCACCACTCTCCGGAGGACAGGGCCTGGGTGATGAGCAGTTCTTC. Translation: CASSPLSGGQGLGDEQFF.

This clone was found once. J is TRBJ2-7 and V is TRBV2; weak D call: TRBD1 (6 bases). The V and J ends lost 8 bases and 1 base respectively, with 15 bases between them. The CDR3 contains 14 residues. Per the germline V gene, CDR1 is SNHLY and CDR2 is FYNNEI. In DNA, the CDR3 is TGTGCCAGCTCGTTCCGGGACACTTCCTACGAGCAGTACTTC. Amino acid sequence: CASSFRDTSYEQYF. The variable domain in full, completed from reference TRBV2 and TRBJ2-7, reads EPEVTQTPSHQVTQMGQEVILRCVPISNHLYFYWYRQILGQKVEFLVSFYNNEISEKSEIFDDQFSVERPDGSNFTLKIRSTKLEDSAMYFCASSFRDTSYEQYFGPGTRLTVT.

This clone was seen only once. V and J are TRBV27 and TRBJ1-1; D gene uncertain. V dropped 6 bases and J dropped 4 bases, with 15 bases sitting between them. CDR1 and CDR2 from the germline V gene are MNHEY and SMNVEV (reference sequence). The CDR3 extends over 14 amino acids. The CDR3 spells CASRPNYSGTEAFF. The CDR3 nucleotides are TGTGCCAGCAGACCAAATTACAGCGGCACTGAAGCTTTCTTT.

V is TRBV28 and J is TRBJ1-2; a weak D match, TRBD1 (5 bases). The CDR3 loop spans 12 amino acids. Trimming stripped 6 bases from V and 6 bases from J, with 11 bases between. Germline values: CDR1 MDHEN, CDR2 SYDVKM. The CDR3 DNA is TGTGCCAGCAGGACAGTCAGAGATGGCTACACCTTC. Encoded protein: CASRTVRDGYTF.

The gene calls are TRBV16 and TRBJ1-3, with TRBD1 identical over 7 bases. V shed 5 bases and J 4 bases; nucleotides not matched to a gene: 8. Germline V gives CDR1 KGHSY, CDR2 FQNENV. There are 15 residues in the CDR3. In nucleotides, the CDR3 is TGTGCCAGCAGCATATCCGGGACAGTAGGAAACACCATATATTTT. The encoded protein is CASSISGTVGNTIYF.

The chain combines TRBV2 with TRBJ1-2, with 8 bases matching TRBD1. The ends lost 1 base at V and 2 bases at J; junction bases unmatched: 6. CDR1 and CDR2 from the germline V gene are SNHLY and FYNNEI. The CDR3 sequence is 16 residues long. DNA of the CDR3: TGTGCCAGCAGTGAAGGGTTAGGACAGGGCAACTATGGCTACACCTTC. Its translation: CASSEGLGQGNYGYTF.

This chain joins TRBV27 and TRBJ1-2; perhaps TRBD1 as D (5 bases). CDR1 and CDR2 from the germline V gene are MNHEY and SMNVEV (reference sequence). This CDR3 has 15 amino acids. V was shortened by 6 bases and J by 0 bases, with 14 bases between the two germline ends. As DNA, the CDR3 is TGTGCCAGCAGCGCGACAGCTTGGGCTAACTATGGCTACACCTTC. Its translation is CASSATAWANYGYTF.

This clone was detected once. The CDR3 DNA follows: TGTGCCAGCAGCTTGAGGGACAGGGGCCTGAACACCGGGGAGCTGTTTTTT. This encodes CASSLRDRGLNTGELFF. This chain links TRBV11-2 with TRBJ2-2; 10 bases map to TRBD1. This CDR3 contains 17 residues. The ends lost 3 bases at V and 1 base at J; junction bases unmatched: 5. CDR1 SGHAT and CDR2 FQNNGV come from the germline V gene.

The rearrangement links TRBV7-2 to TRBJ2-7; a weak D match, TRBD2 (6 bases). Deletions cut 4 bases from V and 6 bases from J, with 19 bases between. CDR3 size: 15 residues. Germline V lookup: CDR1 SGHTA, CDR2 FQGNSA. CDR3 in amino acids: CASSSVSGVQGEQYF. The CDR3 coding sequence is TGTGCCAGCAGCTCGGTATCGGGAGTCCAAGGCGAGCAGTACTTC.

CDR3 region: CASSVGRLMDSDPYGYTF. The CDR3 nucleotides are TGTGCCAGCAGCGTAGGACGGTTGATGGACAGCGATCCCTATGGCTACACCTTC. V is TRBV9 and J is TRBJ1-2, with a tentative D call TRBD1 (6 bases). Between the trimmed V and J ends, which lost 0 bases and 4 bases, there was a span of 22 bases. This CDR3 contains 18 residues. In germline, CDR1 is SGDLS, CDR2 YYNGEE.

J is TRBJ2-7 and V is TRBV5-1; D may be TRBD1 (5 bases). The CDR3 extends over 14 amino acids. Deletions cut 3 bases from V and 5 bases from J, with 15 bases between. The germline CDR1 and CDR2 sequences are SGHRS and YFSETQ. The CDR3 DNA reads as TGCGCCAGCAGCTCCGGTCCAGGGTCAGACGAGCAGTACTTC. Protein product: CASSSGPGSDEQYF.

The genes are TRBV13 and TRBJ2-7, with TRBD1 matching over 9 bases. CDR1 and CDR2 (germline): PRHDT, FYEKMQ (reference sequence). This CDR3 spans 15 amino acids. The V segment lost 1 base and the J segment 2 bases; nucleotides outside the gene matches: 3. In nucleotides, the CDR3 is TGTGCCAGCAGCTTAGAGGGACAGGGCACCTACGAGCAGTACTTC. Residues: CASSLEGQGTYEQYF. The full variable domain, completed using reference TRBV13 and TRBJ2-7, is AAGVIQSPRHLIKEKRETATLKCYPIPRHDTVYWYQQGPGQDPQFLISFYEKMQSDKGSIPDRFSAQQFSDYHSELNMSSLELGDSALYFCASSLEGQGTYEQYFGPGTRLTVT.

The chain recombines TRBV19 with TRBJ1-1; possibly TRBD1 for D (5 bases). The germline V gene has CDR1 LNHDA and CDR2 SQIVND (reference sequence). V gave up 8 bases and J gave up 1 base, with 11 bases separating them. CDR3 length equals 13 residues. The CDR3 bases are TGTGCCAGTGCCCGACAGAAGAACACTGAAGCTTTCTTT. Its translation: CASARQKNTEAFF.

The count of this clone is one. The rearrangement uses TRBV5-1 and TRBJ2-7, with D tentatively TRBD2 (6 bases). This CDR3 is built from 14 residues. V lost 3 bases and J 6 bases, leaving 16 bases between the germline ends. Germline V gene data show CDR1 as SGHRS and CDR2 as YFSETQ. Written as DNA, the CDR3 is TGCGCCAGCAGCTGGGAGCCGGGGGTGGGCGAGCAGTACTTC. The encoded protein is CASSWEPGVGEQYF. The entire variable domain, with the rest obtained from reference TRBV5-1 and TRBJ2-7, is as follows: KAGVTQTPRYLIKTRGQQVTLSCSPISGHRSVSWYQQTPGQGLQFLFEYFSETQRNKGNFPGRFSGRQFSNSRSEMNVSTLELGDSALYLCASSWEPGVGEQYFGPGTRLTVT.

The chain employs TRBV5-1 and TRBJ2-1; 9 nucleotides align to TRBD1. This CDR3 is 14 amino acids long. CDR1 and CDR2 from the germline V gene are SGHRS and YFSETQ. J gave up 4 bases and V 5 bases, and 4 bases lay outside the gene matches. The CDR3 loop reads CASRTGTGYNEQFF. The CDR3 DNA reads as TGCGCCAGCAGAACCGGGACAGGGTACAATGAGCAGTTCTTC.

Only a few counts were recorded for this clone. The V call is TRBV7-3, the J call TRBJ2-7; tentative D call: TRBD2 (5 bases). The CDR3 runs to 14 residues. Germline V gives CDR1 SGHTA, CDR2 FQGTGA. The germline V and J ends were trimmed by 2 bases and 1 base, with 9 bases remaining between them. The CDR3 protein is CASSLSGVSYEQYF. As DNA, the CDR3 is TGTGCCAGCAGCTTATCCGGGGTTTCCTACGAGCAGTACTTC.

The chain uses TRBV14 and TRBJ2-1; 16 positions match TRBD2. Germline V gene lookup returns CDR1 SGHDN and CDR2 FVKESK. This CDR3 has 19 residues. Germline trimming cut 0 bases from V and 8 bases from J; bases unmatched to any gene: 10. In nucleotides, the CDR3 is TGTGCCAGCAGCCAAGAACTATATGGGGGACTAGCGGGAGGGGATGAGCAGTTCTTC. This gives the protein CASSQELYGGLAGGDEQFF.

DNA of the CDR3: TGTGCCAGCAGTGGGACTGGGGCAGGGGGGTTTCAGCCCCAGCATTTT. Its protein is CASSGTGAGGFQPQHF. The chain joins TRBV2 to TRBJ1-5, with 7 bases aligning to TRBD1. The CDR3 is made up of 16 amino acids. Trimming cost V 4 bases and J 6 bases; bases outside gene matches: 12. Germline-derived CDR1 and CDR2 are SNHLY and FYNNEI.

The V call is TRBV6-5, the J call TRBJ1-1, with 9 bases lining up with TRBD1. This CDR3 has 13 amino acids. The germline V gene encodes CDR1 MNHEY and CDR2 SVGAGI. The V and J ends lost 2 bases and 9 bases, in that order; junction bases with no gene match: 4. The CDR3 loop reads CASSYQGTGKAFF. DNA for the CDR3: TGTGCCAGCAGTTACCAGGGGACAGGGAAAGCTTTCTTT.

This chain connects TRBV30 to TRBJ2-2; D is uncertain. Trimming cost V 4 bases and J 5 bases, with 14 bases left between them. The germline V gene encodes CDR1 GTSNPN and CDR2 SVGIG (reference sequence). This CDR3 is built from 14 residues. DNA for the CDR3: TGTGCCTGGACCGGAGAGCTCATTACCGGGGAGCTGTTTTTT. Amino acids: CAWTGELITGELFF.

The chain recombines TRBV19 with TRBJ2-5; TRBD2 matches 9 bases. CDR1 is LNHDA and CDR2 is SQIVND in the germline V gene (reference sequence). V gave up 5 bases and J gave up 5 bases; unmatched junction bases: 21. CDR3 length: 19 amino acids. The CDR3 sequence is CASSAKGGRSSGIVETQYF. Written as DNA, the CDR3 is TGTGCCAGTAGTGCCAAAGGGGGCCGATCTAGCGGGATAGTCGAGACCCAGTACTTC.